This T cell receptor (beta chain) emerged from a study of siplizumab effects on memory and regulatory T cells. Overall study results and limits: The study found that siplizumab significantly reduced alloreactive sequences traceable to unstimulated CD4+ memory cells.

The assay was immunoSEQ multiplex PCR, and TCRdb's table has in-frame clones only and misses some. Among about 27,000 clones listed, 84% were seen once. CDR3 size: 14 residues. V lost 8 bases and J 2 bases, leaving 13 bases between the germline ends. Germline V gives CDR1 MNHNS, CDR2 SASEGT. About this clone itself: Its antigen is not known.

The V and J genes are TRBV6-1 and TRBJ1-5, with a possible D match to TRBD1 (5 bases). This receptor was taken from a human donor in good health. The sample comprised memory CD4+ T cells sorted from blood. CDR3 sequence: CASGAGNGNQPQHF. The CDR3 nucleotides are TGTGCCAGCGGGGCGGGCAATGGCAATCAGCCCCAGCATTTT.